These T cell receptor beta chains were read from a single sample in a study of OX40 agonist ivuxolimab in advanced cancers. Sequencing was performed with immunoSEQ multiplex PCR; in TCRdb, only in-frame clones are kept and a portion is missing. The sample records roughly 75,000 clones, around nine tenths being singletons. The sample in question was CD4+ or CD8+ T cells sorted from blood, obtained in a trial of the OX40 agonist ivuxolimab. These receptor sequences come from an adult with an advanced solid tumor such as melanoma, head and neck, liver or kidney cancer. Each CDR3 is given with its conserved first and last residue. The order of the fields is clone size, V gene, J gene, D gene, CDR3 protein, CDR3 DNA. D genes are given only for firm matches. Rows may omit the clone size; those that give it use once, few, many or a size class.

clone_size: once; v_call: TRBV7-2; j_call: TRBJ2-3; d_call: TRBD1; cdr3_aa: CASSLNTGTGTDTQYF; cdr3_nt: TGTGCCAGCAGCCTGAACACCGGGACAGGGACAGATACGCAGTATTTT
clone_size: .; v_call: TRBV19; j_call: TRBJ1-1; d_call: .; cdr3_aa: CASSPVRTSMNTEAFF; cdr3_nt: TGTGCCAGTAGTCCAGTCCGGACCTCAATGAACACTGAAGCTTTCTTT
clone_size: .; v_call: TRBV19; j_call: TRBJ2-3; d_call: .; cdr3_aa: CASSMSAPTQYF; cdr3_nt: TGTGCCAGTAGTATGAGTGCCCCAACGCAGTATTTT
clone_size: .; v_call: TRBV28; j_call: TRBJ2-2; d_call: TRBD1; cdr3_aa: CASTGTGIATGELFF; cdr3_nt: TGTGCCAGCACAGGGACAGGGATCGCCACCGGGGAGCTGTTTTTT
clone_size: few; v_call: TRBV25-1; j_call: TRBJ2-5; d_call: TRBD2; cdr3_aa: CASRSGEVETQYF; cdr3_nt: TGTGCCAGCAGGAGCGGGGAGGTGGAGACCCAGTACTTC
clone_size: .; v_call: TRBV5-1; j_call: TRBJ1-4; d_call: .; cdr3_aa: CASTLQPTNEKLFF; cdr3_nt: TGCGCCAGCACGTTACAGCCAACTAATGAAAAACTGTTTTTT
clone_size: once; v_call: TRBV5-4; j_call: TRBJ1-4; d_call: TRBD1; cdr3_aa: CASSRTGGFEKLFF; cdr3_nt: TGTGCCAGCAGCCGGACAGGGGGATTTGAAAAACTGTTTTTT
clone_size: .; v_call: TRBV27; j_call: TRBJ2-7; d_call: .; cdr3_aa: CASSLSRDYEQYF; cdr3_nt: TGTGCCAGCAGTTTATCGAGGGATTACGAGCAGTACTTC
clone_size: once; v_call: TRBV9; j_call: TRBJ1-2; d_call: .; cdr3_aa: CASSVDPGGRTYGYTF; cdr3_nt: TGTGCCAGCAGCGTAGACCCGGGTGGCCGCACATATGGCTACACCTTC
clone_size: .; v_call: TRBV7-2; j_call: TRBJ2-5; d_call: .; cdr3_aa: CASSLLHRATRQETQYF; cdr3_nt: TGTGCCAGCAGCTTATTACACAGGGCGACCCGGCAAGAGACCCAGTACTTC
clone_size: few; v_call: TRBV9; j_call: TRBJ2-3; d_call: .; cdr3_aa: CASSVGVLDTDTQYF; cdr3_nt: TGTGCCAGCAGCGTAGGGGTTTTGGACACAGATACGCAGTATTTT
clone_size: once; v_call: TRBV28; j_call: TRBJ1-2; d_call: .; cdr3_aa: CASSFVGEPEANYGYTF; cdr3_nt: TGTGCCAGCAGTTTCGTGGGGGAACCCGAAGCTAACTATGGCTACACCTTC
clone_size: once; v_call: TRBV11-2; j_call: TRBJ2-7; d_call: .; cdr3_aa: CASSYDRDYYEQYF; cdr3_nt: TGTGCCAGCAGCTACGACAGGGACTACTACGAGCAGTACTTC
clone_size: .; v_call: TRBV18; j_call: TRBJ2-3; d_call: .; cdr3_aa: CASSPEASTDTQYF; cdr3_nt: TGTGCCAGCTCACCGGAGGCTAGCACAGATACGCAGTATTTT
clone_size: .; v_call: TRBV5-1; j_call: TRBJ1-1; d_call: TRBD1; cdr3_aa: CASSLVGTGGTRGTEAFF; cdr3_nt: TGCGCCAGCAGCTTGGTTGGGACAGGGGGGACTAGAGGCACTGAAGCTTTCTTT
clone_size: .; v_call: TRBV7-8; j_call: TRBJ2-5; d_call: .; cdr3_aa: CASSSLTSQETQYF; cdr3_nt: TGTGCCAGCAGCTCATTGACTAGCCAAGAGACCCAGTACTTC
clone_size: .; v_call: TRBV7-2; j_call: TRBJ2-7; d_call: TRBD2; cdr3_aa: CASSLGGGRGAPQQYF; cdr3_nt: TGTGCCAGCAGCTTAGGGGGAGGGCGGGGGGCCCCTCAGCAGTACTTC
clone_size: .; v_call: TRBV6-1; j_call: TRBJ2-3; d_call: TRBD1; cdr3_aa: CASRTGSTDTQYF; cdr3_nt: TGTGCCAGCAGGACAGGGAGCACAGATACGCAGTATTTT
clone_size: .; v_call: TRBV5-8; j_call: TRBJ2-5; d_call: TRBD2; cdr3_aa: CASSSLAEQETQYF; cdr3_nt: TGTGCCAGCAGTTCTCTAGCGGAGCAAGAGACCCAGTACTTC
clone_size: .; v_call: TRBV2; j_call: TRBJ1-2; d_call: TRBD1; cdr3_aa: CASSDGGQGWRYTF; cdr3_nt: TGTGCCAGCAGTGACGGGGGACAGGGGTGGCGCTACACCTTC
clone_size: few; v_call: TRBV9; j_call: TRBJ2-3; d_call: .; cdr3_aa: CASSVVGAGGDTQYF; cdr3_nt: TGTGCCAGCAGCGTAGTGGGGGCCGGAGGAGATACGCAGTATTTT
clone_size: .; v_call: TRBV5-6; j_call: TRBJ1-1; d_call: TRBD1; cdr3_aa: CASSGDQGANTEAFF; cdr3_nt: TGTGCCAGCAGCGGAGATCAGGGGGCGAACACTGAAGCTTTCTTT
clone_size: once; v_call: TRBV6-6; j_call: TRBJ2-5; d_call: .; cdr3_aa: CASSQLTGETQYF; cdr3_nt: TGTGCCAGCAGTCAACTCACGGGAGAGACCCAGTACTTC
clone_size: .; v_call: TRBV6-5; j_call: TRBJ2-1; d_call: TRBD2; cdr3_aa: CASSYSLLAGGEQFF; cdr3_nt: TGTGCCAGCAGTTACTCGTTGCTAGCGGGGGGTGAGCAGTTCTTC
clone_size: .; v_call: TRBV14; j_call: TRBJ1-2; d_call: .; cdr3_aa: CASSPAGGYTF; cdr3_nt: TGTGCCAGCAGCCCGGCAGGTGGCTACACCTTC
clone_size: .; v_call: TRBV27; j_call: TRBJ2-7; d_call: .; cdr3_aa: CASSLVGGSGSYEQYF; cdr3_nt: TGTGCCAGCAGTTTAGTCGGGGGTAGCGGCTCCTACGAGCAGTACTTC
clone_size: .; v_call: TRBV28; j_call: TRBJ1-5; d_call: .; cdr3_aa: CASSSGGQPQHF; cdr3_nt: TGTGCCAGCAGTTCGGGGGGTCAGCCCCAGCATTTT
clone_size: .; v_call: TRBV19; j_call: TRBJ2-5; d_call: .; cdr3_aa: CASSIGLSGRGLQETQYF; cdr3_nt: TGTGCCAGTAGTATAGGCCTTTCGGGCAGGGGCCTGCAAGAGACCCAGTACTTC
clone_size: many; v_call: TRBV12-5; j_call: TRBJ1-1; d_call: TRBD1; cdr3_aa: CASGLVPGGTEAFF; cdr3_nt: TGTGCTAGTGGTTTGGTACCAGGGGGCACTGAAGCTTTCTTT
clone_size: .; v_call: TRBV5-4; j_call: TRBJ2-5; d_call: TRBD2; cdr3_aa: CASSLTSGPEETQYF; cdr3_nt: TGTGCCAGCAGCTTGACTAGCGGGCCTGAAGAGACCCAGTACTTC
clone_size: .; v_call: TRBV30; j_call: TRBJ1-1; d_call: .; cdr3_aa: CAWRVTGLLFAQEAFF; cdr3_nt: TGTGCCTGGAGAGTCACAGGGTTACTCTTCGCACAGGAAGCTTTCTTT
clone_size: .; v_call: TRBV11-2; j_call: TRBJ1-1; d_call: .; cdr3_aa: CASSFAGFRIMNTEAFF; cdr3_nt: TGTGCCAGCAGCTTTGCAGGGTTTAGGATCATGAACACTGAAGCTTTCTTT
clone_size: .; v_call: TRBV11-2; j_call: TRBJ2-1; d_call: TRBD1; cdr3_aa: CASSPGQNSYNEQFF; cdr3_nt: TGTGCCAGCAGCCCGGGACAGAACTCCTACAATGAGCAGTTCTTC
clone_size: .; v_call: TRBV7-3; j_call: TRBJ2-2; d_call: TRBD2; cdr3_aa: CASTRTSANTGELFF; cdr3_nt: TGTGCCAGCACCCGGACTAGCGCGAACACCGGGGAGCTGTTTTTT